The 21 T cell receptor beta chains given below trace back to one sample, sequenced in a study of T cells in Graves' hyperthyroidism and ophthalmopathy. Using RNA transcripts as the source, TCR beta CDR3 regions were amplified. TCR CDR3 underwent first-round RT-PCR with the HTBI primer set. Via MiXCR, TCRdb re-called the multiplex PCR reads, giving one row per CDR3 protein. The table includes approximately 510,000 distinct CDR3 sequences, roughly 20% detected once. Sequencing input: blood. Receptors originate from a man aged 18 to 29 with Graves' hyperthyroidism.

This clonotype was counted ten times or more. This chain uses TRBV6-5 with TRBJ1-2, with a weak D call TRBD1 (5 bases). The V end was cut by 0 bases, the J end by 7 bases, with 12 bases between. This CDR3 comprises 14 residues. Per germline, CDR1 MNHEY and CDR2 SVGAGI. The CDR3 region is CASSYSGRGGGYTF. For the CDR3, the DNA is TGTGCCAGCAGTTACTCGGGCCGGGGGGGTGGCTACACCTTC.

This clonotype was seen a few times. The chain recombines TRBV20-1 with TRBJ2-7, with 12 bases matching TRBD2. CDR1 and CDR2 (germline): DFQATT, SNEGSKA (reference sequence). With 1 base clipped from V and 3 bases from J, the junction kept 4 bases outside the gene matches. CDR3 size: 15 residues. The CDR3 reads CSARARTSGVYEQYF. The DNA of the CDR3 is TGCAGTGCTAGAGCCCGGACTAGCGGGGTCTACGAGCAGTACTTC.

This clonotype was counted many times. This sequence joins TRBV20-1 and TRBJ2-7; D may be TRBD1 (5 bases). The ends were cut back, 7 bases at V and 2 bases at J, with 9 bases in the middle. CDR1 DFQATT and CDR2 SNEGSKA come from the germline V gene (reference sequence). The CDR3 spans 11 residues. Here the CDR3 reads CSVSQAYEQYF. The CDR3 DNA follows: TGCAGTGTTTCACAGGCCTACGAGCAGTACTTC.

The chain has TRBV15 and TRBJ1-1; D remains ambiguous. The germline gives CDR1 LNHNV, CDR2 YYDKDF (reference sequence). The V gene lost 9 bases and the J gene lost 0 bases, with 11 bases spanning the gap. The CDR3 is 13 amino acids. The CDR3 loop reads CATSQSLNTEAFF. The CDR3 DNA sequence: TGTGCCACTTCCCAGTCATTGAACACTGAAGCTTTCTTT.

This clonotype came up many times. The rearrangement joins TRBV12-3 or TRBV12-4 to TRBJ2-7, with 7 bases identical to TRBD1. Germline trimming cut 7 bases from V and 3 bases from J; bases unmatched to any gene: 6. The CDR3 runs 13 residues. The CDR3 loop is CASNRGYLYEQYF. CDR3 nucleotides: TGTGCCAGCAACAGGGGATACCTCTACGAGCAGTACTTC.

This clonotype was seen ten or more times. This chain uses TRBV15 with TRBJ2-1, with 7 bases that match TRBD2. CDR1 and CDR2 (germline): LNHNV, YYDKDF (reference sequence). This CDR3 is built from 16 residues. Unmatched junction bases numbered 7, after V lost 1 base and J lost 4 bases. The chain's CDR3 is CATSRGNSGLYNEQFF. The DNA for the CDR3 is TGTGCCACCAGCAGAGGGAATAGCGGGCTTTACAATGAGCAGTTCTTC.

Ten or more counts support this clonotype. This chain joins TRBV19 and TRBJ1-1, with D possibly matching TRBD1 (5 bases). The CDR3 contains 17 residues. Trimming shortened V by 7 bases and J by 3 bases, and 24 bases separated the two germline ends. From germline, CDR1 is LNHDA and CDR2 SQIVND (reference sequence). The CDR3 region has the DNA TGTGCCAGTAATAACGGGCGGATCTGGGGCCGGGACACTGAAGCTTTCTTT. Translating it yields CASNNGRIWGRDTEAFF.

This clonotype was observed at least ten times. The chain couples TRBV27 to TRBJ1-1, with 9 bases fitting TRBD1. V was pared by 7 bases and J by 5 bases, with 11 bases of the junction left unmatched. The CDR3 spans 15 residues. Germline lookup yields CDR1 MNHEY and CDR2 SMNVEV (reference sequence). The CDR3 protein is CASNPGQGIGTEAFF. The CDR3 DNA is TGTGCCAGCAACCCGGGACAGGGCATCGGAACTGAAGCTTTCTTT.

This clonotype was recorded at least ten times. This chain links TRBV28 with TRBJ1-1; D is perhaps TRBD1 (5 bases). The CDR3 loop spans 14 amino acids. The V end lost 6 bases, the J end lost 5 bases, and 16 bases lay between the germline ends. The germline V gene encodes CDR1 MDHEN and CDR2 SYDVKM. CDR3 coding DNA: TGTGCCAGCAGCCAACCCACAGGAGGGACTGAAGCTTTCTTT. Its translation is CASSQPTGGTEAFF. The full variable domain, its missing parts supplied by reference TRBV28 and TRBJ1-1, is DVKVTQSSRYLVKRTGEKVFLECVQDMDHENMFWYRQDPGLGLRLIYFSYDVKMKEKGDIPEGYSVSREKKERFSLILESASTNQTSMYLCASSQPTGGTEAFFGQGTRLTVV.

In this sample, this clonotype turned up a few times. The chain is built from TRBV12-3 or TRBV12-4 and TRBJ1-5; 8 nucleotides agree with TRBD1. The CDR3 extends over 16 amino acids. V was pared by 5 bases and J by 7 bases, with 13 bases of the junction left unmatched. CDR3 bases: TGTGCCAGCAGTCGAATTGATGGACAGGGAGGGCAGCCCCAGCATTTT. Translating gives CASSRIDGQGGQPQHF.

This clonotype has more than one count but fewer than ten. V is TRBV28 and J is TRBJ1-5; 7 positions agree with TRBD1. The J segment lost 0 bases and the V segment lost 7 bases, leaving 9 bases of the junction unmatched. This CDR3 comprises 16 residues. Germline V CDR1 and CDR2: MDHEN, SYDVKM. For the CDR3, the DNA is TGTGCCAGCAAGAGGGCAGGGGGGTATAGCAATCAGCCCCAGCATTTT. It specifies CASKRAGGYSNQPQHF.

This clonotype was counted between two and nine times. The chain recombines TRBV4-1 with TRBJ1-1; 7 bases agree with TRBD1. The CDR3 covers 15 residues. Germline-derived CDR1 and CDR2 are MGHRA and YSYEKL. Trimming removed 2 bases from V and 2 bases from J; junction bases left unmatched: 5. The CDR3 region is CASSQPGGLNTEAFF. CDR3 coding DNA: TGCGCCAGCAGCCAACCAGGGGGGCTAAACACTGAAGCTTTCTTT.

This clonotype was observed at least ten times. The V gene is TRBV30, the J gene TRBJ1-1, with D possibly TRBD1 on 5 matching bases. The CDR3 totals 15 residues. Germline CDR1 reads GTSNPN; CDR2 reads SVGIG (reference sequence). Trimming left V 3 bases short and J 4 bases short, with 18 bases between. The CDR3 DNA reads as TGTGCCTGGAGCATTTCCCTGGGGGGAGGCACTGAAGCTTTCTTT. Amino acid sequence: CAWSISLGGGTEAFF.

A few counts support this clonotype. The chain is built from TRBV3-1 and TRBJ2-2, with no clear D. Germline V gene sequence: CDR1 LGHDT, CDR2 YNNKEL (reference sequence). The CDR3 is made up of 14 amino acids. Trimming cost V 4 bases and J 5 bases, with 11 bases left between them. CDR3 DNA: TGTGCCAGCAGCCTGGCCCCCGGAACCGGGGAGCTGTTTTTT. Translated, it gives CASSLAPGTGELFF.

At least ten counts were recorded for this clonotype. The V and J genes are TRBV12-3 or TRBV12-4 and TRBJ2-7; 12 bases line up with TRBD2. The CDR3 is made up of 14 amino acids. Losses at the gene ends were 5 bases for V and 4 bases for J; bases not matched to a gene: 3. For the CDR3, the DNA is TGTGCCAGCAGTGTACTAGCGGGGGGATACGAGCAGTACTTC. Translated: CASSVLAGGYEQYF.

This clonotype was recorded many times. CDR3 DNA sequence: TGTGCCAGCAGCTTCGGGACAGGGGAAACCTACGAGCAGTACTTC. Its protein is CASSFGTGETYEQYF. V and J are TRBV11-2 and TRBJ2-7, with 10 bases fitting TRBD1. Germline CDR1 SGHAT, CDR2 FQNNGV. This CDR3 is built from 15 residues. The junction had 4 bases not matched to a gene; V was cut back by 3 bases and J by 2 bases.

The chain employs TRBV18 and TRBJ1-1, with D perhaps TRBD1 (5 bases). The CDR3 consists of 13 residues. Trimming removed 3 bases at V and 5 bases at J, with 10 bases between. CDR1 KGHSH and CDR2 LQKENI come from the germline V gene. The CDR3 here is CASSPGEPTEAFF. The CDR3 DNA reads as TGTGCCAGCTCACCGGGGGAGCCAACTGAAGCTTTCTTT.

V and J are TRBV9 and TRBJ1-2, with D hard to call. Trimming took 0 bases from V and 8 from J, leaving 14 bases between them. Germline lookup yields CDR1 SGDLS and CDR2 YYNGEE. There are 14 residues in the CDR3. The CDR3 sequence: CASSVALGALGYTF. CDR3 sequence (DNA): TGTGCCAGCAGCGTAGCACTCGGTGCGTTGGGCTACACCTTC.

To note about this clonotype: Just one base apart from a much larger clone, this may be a read error. This CDR3 is CASLPGGIEAFF. The CDR3 coding sequence is TGTGCCAGCCTCCCTGGTGGCATTGAAGCTTTCTTT. The V call is TRBV7-6, the J call TRBJ1-1, with D uncertain. This CDR3 spans 12 amino acids. The germline V gene encodes CDR1 SGHVS and CDR2 FNYEAQ. V gave up 8 bases and J gave up 7 bases, with 14 bases separating them.

This clonotype was seen repeatedly, ten times or more. V and J are TRBV5-1 and TRBJ2-7; D not certain. The V end was cut by 4 bases, the J end by 4 bases, with 15 bases between. This CDR3 region has 14 residues. From germline, CDR1 is SGHRS and CDR2 YFSETQ. CDR3: CASSRKGKEYEQYF. For the CDR3, the DNA is TGCGCCAGCAGCCGGAAAGGGAAGGAGTACGAGCAGTACTTC. Full variable domain (rest looked up from reference TRBV5-1 and TRBJ2-7): KAGVTQTPRYLIKTRGQQVTLSCSPISGHRSVSWYQQTPGQGLQFLFEYFSETQRNKGNFPGRFSGRQFSNSRSEMNVSTLELGDSALYLCASSRKGKEYEQYFGPGTRLTVT.

The CDR3 DNA reads as TGTGCCAGCAGCTTGACACCGGGACAGGGGGCGCGGGAGCAGTACTTC. Its protein product is CASSLTPGQGAREQYF. The V and J genes are TRBV28 and TRBJ2-7; 12 nucleotides align to TRBD1. The V gene end was trimmed by 6 bases and the J gene end by 7 bases; junction bases not matched to a gene: 13. The CDR3 runs 16 residues. Germline V gene lookup returns CDR1 MDHEN and CDR2 SYDVKM.